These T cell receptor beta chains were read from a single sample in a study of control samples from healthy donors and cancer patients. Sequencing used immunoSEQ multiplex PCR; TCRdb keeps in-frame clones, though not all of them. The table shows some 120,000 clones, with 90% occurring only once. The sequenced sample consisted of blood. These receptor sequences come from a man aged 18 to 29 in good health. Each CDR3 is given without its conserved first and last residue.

ASSQVSEGTYGYT	TRBV4-1	TRBJ1-2
ASSGPPTPRSYNSPLH	TRBV28	TRBJ1-6
ASSESLTEQY	TRBV25-1	TRBJ2-7
ASSPQGGVGNQPQH	TRBV18	TRBJ1-5
ASSVGQGGSNQPQH	TRBV9	TRBJ1-5
ASSYSSLVSVNQPQH	TRBV6-2/TRBV6-3	TRBJ1-5
ASSRDRGENTEAF	TRBV27	TRBJ1-1
ASSYTMGGGHEQF	TRBV6-2/TRBV6-3	TRBJ2-1
ASSRRGQGLIGYGYT	TRBV5-8	TRBJ1-2
ASSLQDGYT	TRBV12-3/TRBV12-4	TRBJ1-2
ASSYNRVGNQPQH	TRBV6-2/TRBV6-3	TRBJ1-5
ASSPQGEWKTQY	TRBV7-8	TRBJ2-5
ASSLDGFLDYGYT	TRBV5-1	TRBJ1-2
ASSYTGSVQETQY	TRBV6-5	TRBJ2-5
ASRGERSAGRTDTQY	TRBV5-4	TRBJ2-3
ASSPRTGRGEKLF	TRBV5-6	TRBJ1-4
ASSGQGGYEQY	TRBV28	TRBJ2-7
SVETSGSAPFNEQF	TRBV29-1	TRBJ2-1
ASSLWEGGTTDTQY	TRBV27	TRBJ2-3
ASSWDLNSTDTQY	TRBV27	TRBJ2-3
ASSQVQGNDYGYT	TRBV4-1	TRBJ1-2
ASRGGATNEKLF	TRBV11-2	TRBJ1-4
ASSRGTNEKLF	TRBV6-5	TRBJ1-4
ASSQVLVFGTGLKPGELF	TRBV4-1	TRBJ2-2
ASSEVNGDTQY	TRBV10-1	TRBJ2-3
ASKGQSTGRELGYT	TRBV2	TRBJ1-2
SASVGTNSNQPQH	TRBV20-1	TRBJ1-5